The source of this T cell receptor (beta chain) is a study of T cell changes during pregnancy in multiple sclerosis. Germline CDR1 is SGHTA and CDR2 is FQGNSA. With V trimmed by 6 bases and J by 10 bases, 5 bases remained unmatched. This CDR3 comprises 12 residues. Sequencing was performed with immunoSEQ multiplex PCR; in TCRdb, only in-frame clones are kept and a portion is missing. This table holds 100,000 to 140,000 clones, about 90% found once. The receptor's source is a female donor in good health, enrolled as a control in a pregnancy study. The rearrangement uses TRBV7-2 and TRBJ2-1, with 8 bases fitting TRBD1. Specimen: peripheral blood, collected in the third trimester of pregnancy. The CDR3 loop reads CASSPGTGEQFF. CDR3 nucleotide sequence: TGTGCCAGCAGTCCCGGGACAGGCGAGCAGTTCTTC.